This T cell receptor beta chain was captured in a study of blood T cell repertoires in COVID-19. Study background: Donors in the United States, Italy and Spain gave samples during acute or convalescent COVID-19. PBMCs, B-cell-depleted T cells, or T cells provided the cDNA or gDNA that made up the material.

This clone has only one observation. J gave up 7 bases and V 4 bases, and 11 bases lay outside the gene matches. Germline V gene data show CDR1 as SGHVS and CDR2 as FQNEAQ. The CDR3 loop spans 16 amino acids. Source study methods: Nucleated cell counts were estimated from reference gene primer amplification. Generated by immunoSEQ multiplex PCR, the TCRdb table keeps only in-frame clones and is missing some. The V and J calls and clone size are taken from that table; D and trimming were inferred from the DNA. Here the sample spans approximately 170,000 clones, more than 75% being singletons. This sequence originates from a man aged 65-85 years with acute or convalescent COVID-19. The gene calls are TRBV7-8 and TRBJ2-2, with 8 bases that match TRBD2. The material sequenced was peripheral blood. In DNA, the CDR3 is TGTGCCAGCAGCTCCACGGGCGGGGGGCGTGGCGGGGAGCTGTTTTTT. Its translation: CASSSTGGGRGGELFF.